This entry describes one T cell receptor beta chain. This clone was observed once. Its antigen has not been determined. The record has no base qualities; no much larger clone is one base away. From a lookup of the germline V gene, CDR1 and CDR2 are SGDLS and YYNGEE. Here V drops 1 base and J drops 5 bases, and the junction holds 4 bases not matched to any gene. The cysteine opens and the phenylalanine closes a CDR3 of 15 amino acids. Only the CDR3 part of the read is kept: 45 bases, read in frame from the first base. The data derive from a study of cytomegalovirus exposure and HLA in healthy donors (dated by TCRdb to the late 2010s). With regard to the full study: In an earlier analysis of approximately 640 of the donors, approximately 260 Gb of sequence data and 95 million to 130 million unique TCR beta sequences from about 180 million T cells were reported. Among around 400 genotyped donors of the cohort, an average of approximately 200,000 unique TCR beta nucleotide sequences was sequenced per donor, of which roughly 18% were non-productive. A separate validation cohort of 100 to 150 different subjects was used in addition to the approximately 700-subject first cohort. The study aimed to test whether signatures of past pathogen exposure could be identified by cataloging public T cell receptors. An earlier analysis of 587 of the donors applied high-throughput TCR beta sequencing to assess whether each TCR beta V gene segment acted as functional or pseudogenic. Among the roughly 400 genotyped donors, around 79% belonged to the genetic ancestry cluster associated with self-reported Caucasian donors. Approximately 300 gigabases of sequencing data and around 90 million unique TCR sequences made up an early release that covered approximately 620 HLA-typed donors. HLA typing covered class I and class II loci at four-digit resolution. Because of strong linkage in the cohort, 4 to 6 DR-DQ haplotypes were treated as single units for association and clustering. Using immunosequencing, the study profiled T cell repertoires from around 680 subjects and related those repertoires to cytomegalovirus serostatus. The number of donors typed differed by locus, with about 620-630 for A, B, C, DRB1 and DQB1, around 560 for DQA1, about 610 for DPA1, and 472 for DPB1. Donor age, sex, ethnicity and CMV serostatus were collected together with the repertoire data. High-throughput TCR immunosequencing, statistical association of individual TCRs with disease status, and machine learning were combined to predict cytomegalovirus infection status. Rather than using new phenotypic data, the later analysis identified candidate immune exposures from TCR beta sequences and from how often those sequences occurred across donors. A later analysis re-analyzed previously published TCR beta repertoires from approximately 700 donors and added high-resolution HLA genotyping to study TCR occurrence patterns. A later genetic analysis used genome-wide SNP genotypes for about 60% of the 666 donors, treating that subset as a discovery cohort. All discovery cohort repertoires had been generated using a single sequencing platform.

Libraries came from the immunoSEQ multiplex PCR assay. The multiplex PCR relied on a mix of 60 forward primers for TCR Vbeta segments and 13 reverse primers for TCR Jbeta segments. The CDR3 region of rearranged TCR beta genes was amplified from genomic DNA with a multiplex PCR assay. Amplified TCR beta libraries were sequenced as 87-base-pair reads on the Illumina HiSeq System. Per the source publication's procedure: In a later analysis, 80 million or so unique TCR beta chains were counted across the approximately 640 repertoires, and approximately 11 million of these chains were shared by at least two donors. A nearest-neighbor algorithm error-corrected the raw reads and collapsed the reads into unique sequences, merging closely related sequences to remove PCR and sequencing errors. To assign V, D and J gene segments, CDR3 sequences were aligned to IMGT reference sequences. Each retained sequence needed at least a six-nucleotide match to both a V gene segment and a J gene segment. Rearrangements were called productive when the CDR3 lacked stop codons and stayed in frame with V and J; all others were non-productive. CDR3 was defined by IMGT convention, running from the second conserved V-encoded cysteine to the conserved J-encoded phenylalanine. The earlier analysis of 500 to 750 of the donors excluded any sequence lacking an unambiguous match to a single V gene segment. In an earlier analysis of approximately 590 of the donors, a V segment was called functional when productive rearrangements were above 56.7%, and segregating when the standard deviation between donors exceeded 5%. To diagnose cytomegalovirus status from the catalog of TCR beta chain sequences, a statistical classification framework was built. In a later analysis, TCR nucleotide sequences were compared against IMGT/GENE-DB human TR gene sequences so that V and J genes could be assigned. A later analysis assigned CDR3 sequences and most-parsimonious VDJ recombination scenarios with the TCRdist pipeline. In a later analysis, each TCR beta chain was defined by its CDR3 amino acid sequence together with its V-gene family, and reads lacking a unique V-gene family were excluded. To address suspected cross-contamination and a sequencing artifact, a later analysis removed roughly 580 highly shared, low-generation-probability nucleotide sequences. For each public chain, a later analysis derived a clonal expansion index from normalized ranks of inferred template counts within each repertoire. Generation probabilities in a later analysis came from a VDJ recombination model fitted to out-of-frame rearrangements, and those results were checked against IGoR. In a later analysis, hypergeometric tests were used to score TCR-TCR, TCR-HLA and TCR-CMV co-occurrence, with a repertoire-size bias correction applied to TCR pairs. A later analysis estimated false discovery rates by permuting HLA or CMV assignments 20 times. In a later analysis, co-occurring TCRs were grouped with DBSCAN, and TCRdist sequence similarity was added when clustering was performed within HLA-allele-positive subsets. Repertoires with fewer than 30,000 or more than 120,000 public chains were left out of co-occurrence clustering, as were a few repertoires with anomalous nucleotide sharing. TCRdb limited this immuneACCESS table to in-frame rearrangements with V and J called. A share of clones is missing; checked studies link under half to unresolved V genes, and the rest is unexplained. V, J and clone size derive from that table, while D and trimming were established from the DNA sequence. This sample has 95,000 to 110,000 clones in its table, and approximately 84% of those were observed once. Approximately 2.1% of the sample is held by the ten biggest clonotypes.

Paper-wide results and their limitations: In the study, around 150 TCR beta chains were listed as associated with cytomegalovirus. Fewer than 20 rarely observed V segments, including chromosome 9 orphons, were excluded from the earlier analysis of about 500 of the donors because counts were too low. A later analysis found that HLA-associated TCR beta chains were more clonally expanded and had lower generation probabilities than equally common non-associated chains. Compared with the approximately 720-donor mean, donors in an Asian-associated ancestry cluster had fewer N-insertions in productive TCRs, according to a later genetic analysis. According to a later analysis, TCR association rates differed among HLA loci, with DRB1 alleles showing the most associated TCRs and HLA-C alleles showing the fewest. Three of the identified cytomegalovirus-associated TCR beta chains were confirmed in vitro to be specific for cytomegalovirus antigens. The sequencing pipeline was judged likely to have produced a cluster of highly shared sequence variants as a technical artifact. The cohort was sequenced for TCR beta chains only, and without alpha or paired-chain data the features that could be detected were limited. When HLA alleles, especially DR and DQ, strongly co-occurred, attributing TCR associations to individual alleles was difficult. The presence/absence analyses assumed that sequencing depth was roughly uniform across donors, and that assumption may not be true. In a later analysis, several top co-occurrence clusters were reported to appear linked to parvovirus B19, influenza, CMV and Epstein-Barr virus. In a later analysis, most CMV-associated TCR beta chains were found to appear HLA-restricted, with HLA associations seemingly driven largely by CMV exposure. The 87-base-pair reads could not distinguish some IMGT-functional V segments, including TRBV6-2 and TRBV6-3, so those segments were excluded. Linkage disequilibrium might explain the correlated functional status among segregating V segments, but an unknown experimental factor could not be excluded. Broadly in line with IMGT annotations, most TCR beta V segments showed up in productive rearrangements about 90% or about 30% of the time in an earlier analysis of 450 to 600 of the donors. A further reported finding was that TCR beta sequences accurately predicted the HLA-A and HLA-B alleles for most subjects in the first cohort. In a later genetic analysis, a missense DCLRE1C variant was associated with V-gene and J-gene trimming of TCR beta chains, and the association was replicated in an independent cohort. A later analysis associated about 18,000 TCR beta sequences with specific HLA alleles at a false discovery rate of 0.05. Because HLA typing was unavailable for some donors at each locus, only the typed subset was used in association tests. While some public TCRs were present in many individuals, most TCR sequences turned up only very rarely across donors. The classifier was reported to diagnose cytomegalovirus status with high specificity and sensitivity in both the original and validation cohorts. Immune exposure information for the cohort was limited to CMV serostatus. The authors suggested that the approach could potentially be extended to other disease states and immunological phenotypes.

The cohort consisted of some 670 healthy bone marrow donors. At the time of sampling, every cohort member was nominally healthy, though immune exposures that went unrecorded were likely present. The donor tested CMV seronegative, placing the donor among the approximately 400 seronegative members of the cohort. Every donor gave a peripheral blood sample, and the peripheral blood mononuclear cells from that sample were used for TCR beta sequencing. Genomic DNA was extracted from the blood cell samples with the Qiagen DNeasy Blood Extraction Kit. The material sequenced was PBMCs. This TCR was sampled from a man aged 25 to 45 in good health and CMV-seronegative. The sequence is built from TRBV9 and TRBJ2-7, with TRBD2 matching 12 junction bases. In nucleotide form, the sequence is TGTGCCAGCAGCGTACTAGCGGGGGGGAGGGACGAGCAGTACTTC. Its translation reads: CASSVLAGGRDEQYF.